This T cell receptor (beta chain) comes out of a study of T cells in Graves' hyperthyroidism and ophthalmopathy. Study information: At initial diagnosis, before any treatment had begun, peripheral blood was obtained. Study observations and caveats: Before onset, by a median of 6.5 months, the model predicted ophthalmopathy.

Note on this clonotype: Antigen unknown.

TCR beta CDR3 region amplification was performed from RNA transcripts. TCR CDR3 underwent first-round RT-PCR with the HTBI primer set. TCRdb called the multiplex PCR reads again in MiXCR, with one record for every CDR3 protein. The repertoire holds fewer than 750,000 distinct CDR3 sequences, with roughly 14% as singletons. The CDR3 covers 17 residues. V dropped 4 bases and J dropped 1; count of bases not matched to a gene: 7. Germline V gene lookup returns CDR1 MNHGY and CDR2 SVAAGI. This TCR was recovered from a woman aged 45 to 65 with Graves' ophthalmopathy. The chain recombines TRBV6-9 with TRBJ2-1; 10 positions match TRBD2. Sequencing was done on a sample of blood. CDR3 residues: CASSSLGLAASYNEQFF. The CDR3 DNA is TGTGCCAGCAGTTCCCTTGGACTAGCGGCATCCTACAATGAGCAGTTCTTC.